This record covers a single T cell receptor (beta chain). Antigen specificity is unknown. The sample belongs to a study of cytomegalovirus exposure and HLA in healthy donors. The ends were cut back, 5 bases at V and 1 base at J, with 17 bases in the middle. The length of the CDR3 is 16 residues. Germline values: CDR1 SGHRS, CDR2 YFSETQ. Overall study results and limits: Indistinguishability led to the exclusion of some V segments, TRBV6-2 and TRBV6-3 included. The investigators catalogued 164 TCR beta chains as cytomegalovirus-associated. Beyond CMV serostatus, there was no information to go on about immune exposure. A later analysis found common viral pathogens apparently linked to several of the most significant clusters.

A multiplex PCR was run with 60 Vbeta primers and 13 Jbeta primers. Using immunoSEQ multiplex PCR, the repertoire was profiled, and TCRdb retains in-frame clones only, with some absent. The table has 100,000 to 150,000 clones, 73% seen once. Sequencing input: PBMCs. The chain joins TRBV5-1 to TRBJ2-3, with D possibly being TRBD1 (7 bases). The origin of this receptor is a man between 60 and 70 years old in good health and CMV-seropositive. DNA of the CDR3: TGCGCCAGCAGAGGAGGGGGCGCAGGGGGCACAGATACGCAGTATTTT. It translates to CASRGGGAGGTDTQYF.